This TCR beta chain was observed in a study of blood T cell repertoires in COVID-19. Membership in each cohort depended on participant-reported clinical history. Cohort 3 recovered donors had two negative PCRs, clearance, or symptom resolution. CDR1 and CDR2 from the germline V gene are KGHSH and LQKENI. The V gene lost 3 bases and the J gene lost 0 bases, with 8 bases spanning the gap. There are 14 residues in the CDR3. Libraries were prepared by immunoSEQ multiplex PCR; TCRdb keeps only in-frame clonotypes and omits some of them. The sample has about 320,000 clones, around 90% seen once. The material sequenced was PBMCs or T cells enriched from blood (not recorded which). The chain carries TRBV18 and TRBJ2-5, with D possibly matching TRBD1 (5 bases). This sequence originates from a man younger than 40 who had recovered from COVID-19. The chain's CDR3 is CASSPDSYQETQYF. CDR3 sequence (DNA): TGTGCCAGCTCACCTGACAGCTACCAAGAGACCCAGTACTTC.